A selection of T cell receptor beta chains follows, all from one sample in a study of a mutant IDH1 vaccine in newly diagnosed glioma. Generated by immunoSEQ multiplex PCR, the TCRdb table keeps only in-frame clones and is missing some. The table shows roughly 71,000 clones, with 80% to 90% occurring only once. The sample was PBMCs, taken from a glioma patient treated with radiotherapy, temozolomide or both. The receptors come from a man younger than 45 with glioma. CDR3s include the opening cysteine and the closing phenylalanine or tryptophan. D genes are given only for firm matches. Not all rows give a size; the values are once, few, many and, for expanded clones, a class.

V	D	size	J	DNA	CDR3
TRBV29-1	-	-	TRBJ1-4	TGCAGCGTTGAACTTCTCGGAGGGCCAGGGGCTAGGAAACTGTTTTTT	CSVELLGGPGARKLFF
TRBV4-2	-	-	TRBJ2-3	TGTGCCAGCAGCCAAGATCCAGGCTACCTCACAGATACGCAGTATTTT	CASSQDPGYLTDTQYF
TRBV21-1	-	-	TRBJ2-7	TGTGCCAGCACCCCCCGGGACAGCCCCTACGAGCAGTACTTC	CASTPRDSPYEQYF
TRBV5-4	-	-	TRBJ1-6	TGTGCCAGCAGCTTGGACAGGGTTTTCACCCTCCACTTT	CASSLDRVFTLHF
TRBV4-2	TRBD2	-	TRBJ2-2	TGTGCCAGCAGCCTTACTAGCGGGGGCCACACCGGGGAGCTGTTTTTT	CASSLTSGGHTGELFF
TRBV7-6	-	-	TRBJ1-6	TGTGCCAGCAGCTTAGCATCTACGAGTTCACCCCTCCACTTT	CASSLASTSSPLHF
TRBV2	-	-	TRBJ2-5	TGTGCCAGCAGTGGCACCTGGGGAATCGAGACCCAGTACTTC	CASSGTWGIETQYF
TRBV10-3	-	once	TRBJ1-2	TGTGCCATCAGTAAGGGGAACTATGGCTACACCTTC	CAISKGNYGYTF
TRBV27	-	-	TRBJ2-7	TGTGCCAGCAGTTTATCGACCGTCAACGAGCAGTACTTC	CASSLSTVNEQYF
TRBV7-9	-	-	TRBJ1-4	TGTGCCAGCAGCTTAGACGTTAATGAAAAACTGTTTTTT	CASSLDVNEKLFF
TRBV7-8	TRBD2	-	TRBJ2-7	TGTGCCAGCAGCTCCTACCCACTTCCCACAGGGACTAGCGGGGTTTCCTCCTACGAGCAGTACTTC	CASSSYPLPTGTSGVSSYEQYF
TRBV4-1	-	-	TRBJ2-1	TGCGCCAGCAGCCAGGTAATAGGGAAAGATGAGCAGTTCTTC	CASSQVIGKDEQFF
TRBV18	-	-	TRBJ1-5	TGTGCCAGCTCAACCACAAGCAATCAGCCCCAGCATTTT	CASSTTSNQPQHF
TRBV5-1	-	-	TRBJ1-5	TGCGCCAGCAGCTTGGGGCCGGAACCCAAGGAGCCCCAGCATTTT	CASSLGPEPKEPQHF
TRBV28	TRBD2	-	TRBJ2-7	TGTGCCAGTACGGCGGGGGGCAGCTCCTACGAGCAGTACTTC	CASTAGGSSYEQYF
TRBV6-1	-	-	TRBJ2-3	TGTGCCACCATGCCCCGGGAGTCCTCGCAGTATTTT	CATMPRESSQYF
TRBV11-2	-	-	TRBJ1-1	TGTGCCAGCAGCCGACAGGCCCCTATTGAACAAGGGGCTTTCTTT	CASSRQAPIEQGAFF
TRBV10-2	TRBD1	-	TRBJ1-1	TGCGCCAGCAGCCCTGGGACAGGGGGGGTGAACACTGAAGCTTTCTTT	CASSPGTGGVNTEAFF
TRBV5-4	-	-	TRBJ1-2	TGTGCCAGCAGCTTGGCTAAGTCCCGAGGGACACAGGACTATGGCTACACCTTC	CASSLAKSRGTQDYGYTF